Below, 6 T cell receptor beta chains from the same sample are listed, as sequenced in a study of spatial heterogeneity in lung cancer. Sample time point: sample taken at primary tumor resection. TCRdb redid the calling of the 5' RACE reads with MiXCR, one entry per CDR3 protein. The sample gives under 85,000 distinct CDR3 sequences, under 8.5% of which show up once; under 8% is in the top ten. Sequences were derived from PBMCs, sampled at surgery. These receptors were taken from a male donor with early-stage non-small cell lung cancer.

The V and J genes are TRBV12-5 and TRBJ2-1; D is perhaps TRBD1 (6 bases). CDR1 and CDR2 (germline): LGHNT, FRNRAP. Trimming took 0 bases from V and 3 from J, leaving 6 bases between them. There are 14 residues in the CDR3. CDR3 sequence: CASGLVTGYNEQFF. The DNA for the CDR3 is TGTGCTAGTGGTTTGGTGACAGGCTACAATGAGCAGTTCTTC. The complete variable domain, with remaining parts taken from reference TRBV12-5 and TRBJ2-1, reads DARVTQTPRHKVTEMGQEVTMRCQPILGHNTVFWYRQTMMQGLELLAYFRNRAPLDDSGMPKDRFSAEMPDATLATLKIQPSEPRDSAVYFCASGLVTGYNEQFFGPGTRLTVL.

In its sample, this clonotype was seen a few times. The chain joins TRBV5-1 to TRBJ2-7; D possibly corresponds to TRBD2 (5 bases). This CDR3 spans 13 amino acids. The germline V gene encodes CDR1 SGHRS and CDR2 YFSETQ. Trimming shortened V by 1 base and J by 7 bases, and 12 bases separated the two germline ends. The CDR3 here is CASSLKRYDEQYF. The DNA of the CDR3 is TGCGCCAGCAGCTTGAAGCGGTACGATGAGCAGTACTTC.

This clonotype has only a few counts. The V call is TRBV4-3, the J call TRBJ1-1, with D unresolved. CDR1 and CDR2 from the germline V gene are LGHNA and YSLEER. The CDR3 is 14 residues long. The V gene lost 6 bases and the J gene lost 0 bases, with 11 bases spanning the gap. CDR3 DNA sequence: TGCGCCAGCAGGTACGGCCGCATGAACACTGAAGCTTTCTTT. Translated, it gives CASRYGRMNTEAFF.

This clonotype was counted between two and nine times. The gene calls are TRBV29-1 and TRBJ1-1; D call uncertain. Germline lookup yields CDR1 SQVTM and CDR2 ANQGSEA. CDR3 size: 15 residues. Trimming stripped 0 bases from V and 2 bases from J, with 13 bases between. As DNA, the CDR3 is TGCAGCGTTGAAGATGGTAGGGTGATTAACACTGAAGCTTTCTTT. It yields the protein CSVEDGRVINTEAFF.

In its sample, this clonotype was seen many times. The J gene is TRBJ2-3, the V gene TRBV4-1; 10 bases map to TRBD2. The CDR3 is 18 amino acids. The germline V gene has CDR1 MGHRA and CDR2 YSYEKL. V shed 1 base and J 2 bases; nucleotides not matched to a gene: 9. The CDR3 bases are TGCGCCAGCAGCCAAGGGGTGGTAGCGGGAGGTCCCACAGATACGCAGTATTTT. It codes for CASSQGVVAGGPTDTQYF.

This clonotype was recorded a few times. V and J are TRBV5-1 and TRBJ1-2, with 8 bases aligning to TRBD1. Germline loops: CDR1 SGHRS, CDR2 YFSETQ. J lost 2 bases, V lost 0 bases, and 3 bases had no gene match. This CDR3 is built from 15 residues. CDR3 coding DNA: TGCGCCAGCAGCTTGGGACAGGGGAGAAACTATGGCTACACCTTC. This sequence encodes CASSLGQGRNYGYTF.